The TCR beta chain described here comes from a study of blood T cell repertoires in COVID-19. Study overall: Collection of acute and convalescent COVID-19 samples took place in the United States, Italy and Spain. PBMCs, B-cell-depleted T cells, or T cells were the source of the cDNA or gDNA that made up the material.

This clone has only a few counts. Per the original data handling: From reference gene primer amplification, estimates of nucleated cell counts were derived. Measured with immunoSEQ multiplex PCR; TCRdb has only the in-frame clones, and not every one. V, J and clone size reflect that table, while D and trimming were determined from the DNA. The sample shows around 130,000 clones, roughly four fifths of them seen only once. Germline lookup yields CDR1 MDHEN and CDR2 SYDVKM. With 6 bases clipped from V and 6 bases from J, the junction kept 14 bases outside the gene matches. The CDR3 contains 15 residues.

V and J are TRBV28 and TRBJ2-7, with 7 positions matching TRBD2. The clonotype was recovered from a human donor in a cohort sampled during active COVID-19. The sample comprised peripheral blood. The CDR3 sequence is CASSSPGGGLGEQYF. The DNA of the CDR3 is TGTGCCAGCAGCTCCCCTGGGGGGGGTCTCGGCGAGCAGTACTTC.